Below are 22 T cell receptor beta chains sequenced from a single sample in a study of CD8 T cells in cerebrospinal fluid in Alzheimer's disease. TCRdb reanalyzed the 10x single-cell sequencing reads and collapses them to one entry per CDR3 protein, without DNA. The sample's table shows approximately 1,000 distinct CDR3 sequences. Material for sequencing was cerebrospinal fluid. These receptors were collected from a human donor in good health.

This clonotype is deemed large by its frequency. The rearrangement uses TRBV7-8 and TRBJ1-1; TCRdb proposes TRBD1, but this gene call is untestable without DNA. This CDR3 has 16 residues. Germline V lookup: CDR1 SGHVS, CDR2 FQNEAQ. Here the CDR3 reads CASSPGTEWRGTEAFF.

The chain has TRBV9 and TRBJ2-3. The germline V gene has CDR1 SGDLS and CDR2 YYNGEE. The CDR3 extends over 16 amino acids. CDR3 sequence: CASSVSAGQSTDTQYF.

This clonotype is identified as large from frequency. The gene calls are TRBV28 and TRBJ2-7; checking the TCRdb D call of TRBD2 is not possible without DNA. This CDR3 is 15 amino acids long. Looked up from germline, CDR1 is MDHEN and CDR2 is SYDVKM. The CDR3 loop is CASSLGTASSYEQYF.

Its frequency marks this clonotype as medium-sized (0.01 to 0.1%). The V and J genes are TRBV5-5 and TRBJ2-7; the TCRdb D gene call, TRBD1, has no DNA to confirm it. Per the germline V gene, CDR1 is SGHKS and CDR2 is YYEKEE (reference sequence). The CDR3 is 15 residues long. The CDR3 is CASSLVGQGSSEQYF.

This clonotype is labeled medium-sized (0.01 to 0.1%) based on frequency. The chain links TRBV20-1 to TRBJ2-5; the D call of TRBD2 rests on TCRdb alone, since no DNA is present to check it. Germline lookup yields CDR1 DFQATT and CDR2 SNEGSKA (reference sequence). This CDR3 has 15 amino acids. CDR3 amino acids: CSARGRLAGVETQYF.

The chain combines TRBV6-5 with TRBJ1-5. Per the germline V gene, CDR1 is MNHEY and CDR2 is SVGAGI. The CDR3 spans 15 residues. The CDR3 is CASSYSGTGNQPQHF.

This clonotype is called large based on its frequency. CDR3 residues: CSARVPGTSGGTTGNTQYF. The rearrangement joins TRBV20-1 to TRBJ2-3; checking the TCRdb D call of TRBD2 is not possible without DNA. Germline V lookup: CDR1 DFQATT, CDR2 SNEGSKA (reference sequence). The CDR3 spans 19 residues.

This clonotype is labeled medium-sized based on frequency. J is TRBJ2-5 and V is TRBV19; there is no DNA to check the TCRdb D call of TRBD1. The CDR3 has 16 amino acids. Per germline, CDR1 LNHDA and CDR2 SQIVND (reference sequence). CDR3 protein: CASSRTGTGGQETQYF.

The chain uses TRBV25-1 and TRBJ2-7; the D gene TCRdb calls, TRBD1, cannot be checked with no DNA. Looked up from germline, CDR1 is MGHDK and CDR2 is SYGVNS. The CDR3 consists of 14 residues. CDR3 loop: CASSDGTGGHEQYF.

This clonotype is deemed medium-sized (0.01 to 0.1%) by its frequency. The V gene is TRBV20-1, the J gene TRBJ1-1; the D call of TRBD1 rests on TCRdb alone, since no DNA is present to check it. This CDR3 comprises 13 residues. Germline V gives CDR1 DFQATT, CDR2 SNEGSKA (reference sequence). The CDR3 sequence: CSAGWHGGTEAFF.

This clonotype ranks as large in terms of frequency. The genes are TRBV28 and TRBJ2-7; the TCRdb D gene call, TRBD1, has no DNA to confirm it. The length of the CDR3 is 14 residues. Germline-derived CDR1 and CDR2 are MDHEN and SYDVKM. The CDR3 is CASIRRGRPVEQYF.

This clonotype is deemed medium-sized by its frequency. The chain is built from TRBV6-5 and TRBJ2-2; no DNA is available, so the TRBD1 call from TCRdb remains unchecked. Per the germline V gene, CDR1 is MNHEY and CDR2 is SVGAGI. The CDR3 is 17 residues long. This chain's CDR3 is CASSYVGQRTNTGELFF.

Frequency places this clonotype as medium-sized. CDR3 region: CASSRQEQETQYF. The chain links TRBV5-5 to TRBJ2-5; checking the TCRdb D call of TRBD1 is not possible without DNA. The germline gives CDR1 SGHKS, CDR2 YYEKEE (reference sequence). The CDR3 has 13 residues.

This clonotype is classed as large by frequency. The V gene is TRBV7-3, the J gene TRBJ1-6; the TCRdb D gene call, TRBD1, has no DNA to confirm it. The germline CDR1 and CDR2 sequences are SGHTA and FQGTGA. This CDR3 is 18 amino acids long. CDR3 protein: CASSLVGTGDGAWTPLHF.

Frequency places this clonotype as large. CDR3 in amino acids: CASSVDQVVNTEAFF. The V call is TRBV9, the J call TRBJ1-1. From germline, CDR1 is SGDLS and CDR2 YYNGEE. This CDR3 comprises 15 residues. The entire variable domain, with the rest obtained from reference TRBV9 and TRBJ1-1, is as follows: DSGVTQTPKHLITATGQRVTLRCSPRSGDLSVYWYQQSLDQGLQFLIQYYNGEERAKGNILERFSAQQFPDLHSELNLSSLELGDSALYFCASSVDQVVNTEAFFGQGTRLTVV.

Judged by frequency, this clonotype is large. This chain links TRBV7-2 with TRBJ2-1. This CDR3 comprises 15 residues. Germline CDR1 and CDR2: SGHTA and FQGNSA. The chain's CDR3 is CASSLAGISYNEQFF.

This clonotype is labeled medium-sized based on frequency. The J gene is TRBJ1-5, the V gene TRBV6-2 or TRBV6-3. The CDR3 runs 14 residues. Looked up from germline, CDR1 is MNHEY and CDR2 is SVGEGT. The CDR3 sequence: CASSYPEFYQPQHF.

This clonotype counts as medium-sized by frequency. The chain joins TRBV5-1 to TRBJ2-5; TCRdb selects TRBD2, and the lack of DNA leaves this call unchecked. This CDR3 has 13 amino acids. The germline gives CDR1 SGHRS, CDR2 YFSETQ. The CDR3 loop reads CASGRGVQETQYF.

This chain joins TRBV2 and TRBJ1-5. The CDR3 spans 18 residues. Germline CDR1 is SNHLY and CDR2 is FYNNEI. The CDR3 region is CASSEVVLTDNSNQPQHF.

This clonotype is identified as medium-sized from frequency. The CDR3 sequence is CASRHDRGSGNEQFF. V usage is TRBV12-2 and J usage is TRBJ2-1; TCRdb picks TRBD1, but there is no DNA to check that call. TRBV12-2 is a documented pseudogene. This CDR3 is built from 15 residues.

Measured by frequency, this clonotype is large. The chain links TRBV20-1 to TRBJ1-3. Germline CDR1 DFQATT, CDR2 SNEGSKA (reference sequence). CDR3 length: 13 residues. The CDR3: CSARQESGNTIYF.

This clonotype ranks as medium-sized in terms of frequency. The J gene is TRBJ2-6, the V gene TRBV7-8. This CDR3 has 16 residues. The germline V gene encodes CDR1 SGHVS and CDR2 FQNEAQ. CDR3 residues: CASSQPRGSGANVLTF.